The present TCR beta chain was sequenced within a study of siplizumab effects on memory and regulatory T cells. Whole-study findings and limits: For siplizumab cultures, the suppressive function of their proliferating Tregs was not confirmed.

Assay: immunoSEQ multiplex PCR; the TCRdb copy retains only in-frame clones and omits some. Of approximately 94,000 clones listed, 80% to 95% are singletons. In the case of this clone: No antigen is known for it.

Per the germline V gene, CDR1 is MNHNS and CDR2 is SASEGT. This CDR3 spans 11 amino acids. V was cut by 5 bases and J by 7 bases, with 9 bases left in between. The chain joins TRBV6-1 to TRBJ2-7; D not certain. The receptor's source is a human donor in good health. Material for sequencing was CD8+ T cells sorted from blood. CDR3 sequence (DNA): TGTGCCAGCAGTTACCCTAGTGAGCAGTACTTC. Its protein product is CASSYPSEQYF.